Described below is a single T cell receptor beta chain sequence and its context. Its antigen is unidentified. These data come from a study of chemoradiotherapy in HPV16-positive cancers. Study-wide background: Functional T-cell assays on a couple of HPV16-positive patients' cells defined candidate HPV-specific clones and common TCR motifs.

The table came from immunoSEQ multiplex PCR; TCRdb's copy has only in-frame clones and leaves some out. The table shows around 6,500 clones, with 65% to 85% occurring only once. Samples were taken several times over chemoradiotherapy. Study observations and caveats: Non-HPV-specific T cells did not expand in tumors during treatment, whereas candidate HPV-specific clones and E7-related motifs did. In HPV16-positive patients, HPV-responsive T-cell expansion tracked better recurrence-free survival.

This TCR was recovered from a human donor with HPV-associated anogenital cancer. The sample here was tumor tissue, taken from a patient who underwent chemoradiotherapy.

CDR3 sequence: CASRGVPSTQSRANVLTF. The DNA for the CDR3 is TGTGCAAGTCGCGGCGTCCCCTCCACACAAAGTCGGGCCAACGTCCTGACTTTC. The chain employs TRBV12-2 and TRBJ2-6. TRBV12-2 is a pseudogene. The CDR3 length is 18 residues.